These 21 T cell receptor beta chains share one sample of origin, sequenced in a study of cytomegalovirus exposure and HLA in healthy donors. PCR involved 60 Vbeta and 13 Jbeta primers. Repertoires were generated with immunoSEQ multiplex PCR, while TCRdb's copy carries only in-frame clones and drops some. The sample shows some 90,000 clones, approximately 81% of them seen only once. The sequencing sample was made of PBMCs. All receptors derive from a woman aged 65 to 85 in good health and CMV-seropositive.

The table lists this clone with a few counts. This chain joins TRBV11-2 and TRBJ1-1, with D unclear. With 5 bases removed from V and 0 bases from J, the gap between germline ends came to 10 bases. The CDR3 loop spans 14 amino acids. Germline V gene data show CDR1 as SGHAT and CDR2 as FQNNGV. This chain's CDR3 is CASSLVGLNTEAFF. The DNA for the CDR3 is TGTGCCAGCAGCCTAGTGGGCCTGAACACTGAAGCTTTCTTT.

The V call is TRBV27, the J call TRBJ2-5; 15 bases are shared with TRBD2. From germline, CDR1 is MNHEY and CDR2 SMNVEV (reference sequence). The CDR3 extends over 18 amino acids. With V trimmed by 1 base and J by 1 base, 4 bases remained unmatched. CDR3 sequence reads: CASSLWTSGRAAQETQYF. The CDR3 DNA is TGTGCCAGCAGTTTATGGACTAGCGGGAGGGCGGCCCAAGAGACCCAGTACTTC.

The chain uses TRBV7-9 and TRBJ2-7; D ambiguous. The germline gives CDR1 SEHNR, CDR2 FQNEAQ (reference sequence). V lost 2 bases and J lost 5, with 13 bases in between. The CDR3 contains 14 residues. The CDR3 coding sequence is TGTGCCAGCAGCTTAACCAATAAGTGGCACGAGCAGTACTTC. It specifies CASSLTNKWHEQYF.

V is TRBV6-5 and J is TRBJ1-6, with D perhaps matching TRBD1 (6 bases). The CDR3 is made up of 15 amino acids. Deletions cut 4 bases from V and 10 bases from J, with 17 bases between. The germline CDR1 and CDR2 sequences are MNHEY and SVGAGI. The chain's CDR3 is CASSFKGVRGSPLHF. DNA of the CDR3: TGTGCCAGCAGTTTTAAGGGGGTACGAGGCTCACCCCTCCACTTT.

Comments on this clone: One junction end does not reproduce the germline sequence, and a read error may be involved. The chain employs TRBV7-9 and TRBJ1-5; D gene ambiguous. The CDR3 runs 15 residues. CDR1 SEHNR and CDR2 FQNEAQ come from the germline V gene (reference sequence). The CDR3 is CSSSQEGSVNQPQHF. CDR3 coding DNA: TGTTCCAGCAGCCAAGAGGGCAGCGTAAATCAGCCCCAGCATTTT. Combining the CDR3 with reference TRBV7-9 and TRBJ1-5 gives the whole variable domain DTGVSQNPRHKITKRGQNVTFRCDPISEHNRLYWYRQTLGQGPEFLTYFQNEAQLEKSRLLSDRFSAERPKGSFSTLEIQRTEQGDSAMYLCSSSQEGSVNQPQHFGDGTRLSIL.

Points on this clone: Within the sample, other DNA sequences also encode this same CDR3. V is TRBV21-1 and J is TRBJ2-5; the listed D gene, TRBD2, was not tested against the DNA. TRBV21-1 is an annotated pseudogene. The CDR3 is 12 residues long. CDR3 sequence: CASSKARETQYF. The CDR3 DNA is TGTGCCAGCAGCAAAGCGCGGGAGACCCAGTACTTC.

The chain carries TRBV30 and TRBJ1-1; D is unresolved. This CDR3 has 12 residues. Trimming cost V 3 bases and J 4 bases, with 9 bases left between them. The germline V gene has CDR1 GTSNPN and CDR2 SVGIG (reference sequence). The DNA of the CDR3 is TGTGCCTGGAGCCGGGAGGCCACTGAAGCTTTCTTT. This gives the protein CAWSREATEAFF.

The chain employs TRBV7-2 and TRBJ1-1; 8 nucleotides line up with TRBD1. Germline loops: CDR1 SGHTA, CDR2 FQGNSA. This CDR3 comprises 15 residues. With V trimmed by 2 bases and J by 4 bases, 6 bases remained unmatched. CDR3 loop: CASSLQSTGGTEAFF. The CDR3 DNA is TGTGCCAGCAGCTTACAGAGCACAGGGGGCACTGAAGCTTTCTTT.

V gene TRBV19 combines with J gene TRBJ1-5, with TRBD1 matching 8 bases. CDR3 length equals 17 residues. Germline CDR1 is LNHDA and CDR2 is SQIVND (reference sequence). The junction had 7 bases not matched to a gene; V was cut back by 0 bases and J by 3 bases. CDR3 residues: CASSIDFPGQANQPQHF. The CDR3 bases are TGTGCCAGTAGTATAGATTTTCCGGGACAGGCCAATCAGCCCCAGCATTTT.

This sequence joins TRBV5-4 and TRBJ2-3, with D tentatively TRBD2 (6 bases). The germline CDR1 and CDR2 sequences are SGHNT and YYREEE (reference sequence). The CDR3 runs to 13 residues. V shed 6 bases and J shed 2 bases, with 10 bases lying between them. Written as DNA, the CDR3 is TGTGCCAGCACTAGCGCCTTCACAGATACGCAGTATTTT. Amino acids: CASTSAFTDTQYF. The full variable domain, completed using reference TRBV5-4 and TRBJ2-3, is ETGVTQSPTHLIKTRGQQVTLRCSSQSGHNTVSWYQQALGQGPQFIFQYYREEENGRGNFPPRFSGLQFPNYSSELNVNALELDDSALYLCASTSAFTDTQYFGPGTRLTVL.

The rearrangement links TRBV12-1 to TRBJ2-1; the table's D call, TRBD2, has no DNA check behind it. TRBV12-1 counts as a pseudogene. This CDR3 spans 18 amino acids. The CDR3 nucleotides read TGTGCCAGCAGCTACCCGTGGACTAGCGGGACCAAATACAATGAGCAGTTCTTC. Its protein product is CASSYPWTSGTKYNEQFF.

The gene calls are TRBV10-3 and TRBJ1-1, with 7 nucleotides matching TRBD1. V trimming: 9 bases; J trimming: 0 bases; junction bases outside the gene matches: 7. The CDR3 is 14 residues long. The germline gives CDR1 ENHRY, CDR2 SYGVKD. The CDR3 DNA follows: TGTGCCATACGGGGGGGGACAGTGAACACTGAAGCTTTCTTT. This sequence encodes CAIRGGTVNTEAFF.

This rearrangement joins TRBV5-1 to TRBJ1-1; TRBD1 is a possible D gene (5 bases). Trimming pared 5 bases from V and 2 bases from J, leaving 10 bases between. The CDR3 length is 13 residues. Germline V CDR1 and CDR2: SGHRS, YFSETQ. For the CDR3, the DNA is TGCGCCAGCAGGAAACAGGAAAACACTGAAGCTTTCTTT. Its protein product is CASRKQENTEAFF.

This chain joins TRBV4-3 and TRBJ2-1; the D gene is possibly TRBD2 (5 bases). CDR1 is LGHNA, CDR2 YSLEER, per germline. The V end was cut by 1 base, the J end by 3 bases, with 10 bases between. This CDR3 is built from 15 residues. CDR3 sequence: CASSQVASSYNEQFF. CDR3 sequence (DNA): TGCGCCAGCAGCCAAGTAGCGAGCAGCTACAATGAGCAGTTCTTC.

As to this clone: One end of the junction does not line up with germline, which may come from a read error. This specimen includes other DNA sequences encoding the same CDR3. The chain links TRBV7-2 to TRBJ2-2; D not resolved. Germline CDR1 SGHTA, CDR2 FQGNSA. This CDR3 region has 14 residues. The CDR3 nucleotides are TGCGCCAGCAGCTTATTCCGGGACACCGGGGAGCTGTTTTTT. Its protein product is CASSLFRDTGELFF.

The chain links TRBV27 to TRBJ2-7, with 8 bases aligning to TRBD2. V dropped 3 bases and J dropped 2; count of bases not matched to a gene: 6. CDR1 and CDR2 from the germline V gene are MNHEY and SMNVEV (reference sequence). This CDR3 comprises 15 residues. The CDR3: CASSFRREETYEQYF. The CDR3 region has the DNA TGTGCCAGCAGTTTTAGGCGGGAGGAGACCTACGAGCAGTACTTC.

The chain joins TRBV7-9 to TRBJ2-7; no firm D call. CDR1 and CDR2 from the germline V gene are SEHNR and FQNEAQ (reference sequence). This CDR3 region has 15 residues. V was pared by 5 bases and J by 0 bases, with 14 bases between. The CDR3 spells CASSLGAFSSYEQYF. CDR3 DNA sequence: TGTGCCAGCAGCCTGGGCGCTTTTAGCTCCTACGAGCAGTACTTC. The whole variable domain, filled in from reference TRBV7-9 and TRBJ2-7, reads DTGVSQNPRHKITKRGQNVTFRCDPISEHNRLYWYRQTLGQGPEFLTYFQNEAQLEKSRLLSDRFSAERPKGSFSTLEIQRTEQGDSAMYLCASSLGAFSSYEQYFGPGTRLTVT.

J is TRBJ2-7 and V is TRBV7-3, with D possibly TRBD2 on 6 matching bases. CDR3 size: 13 residues. Germline V gene data show CDR1 as SGHTA and CDR2 as FQGTGA. Trimming removed 4 bases at V and 6 bases at J, with 13 bases between. CDR3 in amino acids: CASSSGTQGEQYF. CDR3 in DNA: TGTGCCAGCAGCTCCGGGACTCAGGGCGAGCAGTACTTC.

The chain links TRBV5-4 to TRBJ1-1; D is undetermined. Germline V gives CDR1 SGHNT, CDR2 YYREEE (reference sequence). The CDR3 is made up of 14 amino acids. Trimming left V 0 bases short and J 5 bases short, with 11 bases between. CDR3 loop: CASSLEGRRTEAFF. CDR3 bases: TGTGCCAGCAGCTTGGAAGGGCGGAGGACTGAAGCTTTCTTT.

The V gene is TRBV28, the J gene TRBJ2-6, with D possibly being TRBD2 (5 bases). This CDR3 spans 17 amino acids. Germline V gene data show CDR1 as MDHEN and CDR2 as SYDVKM. Between the trimmed V and J ends, which lost 6 bases and 0 bases, there was a span of 15 bases. The DNA of the CDR3 is TGTGCCAGCAGCCCAACCTGGGAGATCTCTGGGGCCAACGTCCTGACTTTC. It translates to CASSPTWEISGANVLTF.

The chain recombines TRBV28 with TRBJ1-2; D possibly corresponds to TRBD1 (6 bases). Germline V CDR1 and CDR2: MDHEN, SYDVKM. CDR3 length equals 12 residues. V was cut by 5 bases and J by 4 bases, with 8 bases left in between. In DNA form, the CDR3 reads TGTGCCAGCAGTCAGACAGGCTATGGCTACACCTTC. Translation gives CASSQTGYGYTF.